These 32 T cell receptor beta chains came from one sample sequenced in a study of Graves' ophthalmopathy and Graves' hyperthyroidism. Researchers took RNA transcripts and amplified TCR beta CDR3 regions from them. Amplification began with first-round RT-PCR using HTBI primers, then second-round multiplex PCR was performed. TCRdb re-called the multiplex PCR reads through MiXCR, storing one row per CDR3 protein. The table includes about 500,000 distinct CDR3 sequences, less than 40% detected once. The source material was peripheral blood or thyroid tissue (not recorded which). The receptors here all came from an adult man with Graves' hyperthyroidism.

This clonotype was seen ten or more times. The V gene is TRBV29-1, the J gene TRBJ1-4; 8 positions match TRBD1. V lost 4 bases and J lost 8; bases outside the gene matches: 12. The CDR3 is 15 amino acids. Germline V gene sequence: CDR1 SQVTM, CDR2 ANQGSEA. The CDR3 bases are TGCAGCGTTGCCGAATGGACAGGGTCGATGGAAAAACTGTTTTTT. Translated: CSVAEWTGSMEKLFF.

Regarding this clonotype: The CDR3 does not end in the conserved phenylalanine or tryptophan, so this is likely a read error. It is unclear where the CDR3 begins or ends on the DNA, so no DNA is shown, and the CDR3 is as TCRdb lists it. V is TRBV29-1 and J is TRBJ1-4; the table's D call of TRBD1 was not tested on the DNA. Termini included, the CDR3 measures 9 amino acids. Germline V lookup: CDR1 SQVTM, CDR2 ANQGSEA. CDR3 in amino acids: CSVGDTGSS.

The chain uses TRBV7-9 and TRBJ1-1, with TRBD1 matching over 8 bases. Germline CDR1 reads SEHNR; CDR2 reads FQNEAQ (reference sequence). V lost 2 bases, J lost 7 bases, and 6 bases stayed unmatched. The CDR3 runs to 14 residues. CDR3 protein: CASSLPDRVVEAFF. The CDR3 nucleotides read TGTGCCAGCAGCTTACCGGACAGGGTGGTTGAAGCTTTCTTT.

This clonotype was found many times. This sequence joins TRBV2 and TRBJ1-1; D is perhaps TRBD1 (5 bases). Germline V gene lookup returns CDR1 SNHLY and CDR2 FYNNEI. V shed 7 bases and J shed 2 bases, with 14 bases lying between them. This CDR3 comprises 14 residues. The CDR3 sequence: CASTFGQTNTEAFF. DNA of the CDR3: TGTGCCAGCACCTTCGGACAAACCAACACTGAAGCTTTCTTT.

On this clonotype itself: A read error may produce the germline difference seen at one junction end. V and J are TRBV2 and TRBJ1-4, with TRBD1 as a possible D gene (5 bases). This CDR3 has 15 residues. CDR1 and CDR2 (germline): SNHLY, FYNNEI. In DNA form, the CDR3 reads TGTGCCAGCAGTTTGGGGCCGGAGACTAATGAAAACCTGTTTTTT. Amino acids: CASSLGPETNENLFF.

The CDR3 loop reads CASSLGLAGLAGEQYF. The CDR3 nucleotides read TGCGCCAGCAGCTTGGGCCTAGCGGGACTAGCGGGCGAGCAGTACTTC. The rearrangement links TRBV5-1 to TRBJ2-7; 12 positions agree with TRBD2. V gave up 0 bases and J gave up 6 bases; unmatched junction bases: 7. Germline V gene lookup returns CDR1 SGHRS and CDR2 YFSETQ. The CDR3 sequence is 16 residues long.

Many counts were recorded for this clonotype. This chain uses TRBV6-5 with TRBJ1-6; D is unclear. The CDR3 loop spans 16 amino acids. CDR1 and CDR2 from the germline V gene are MNHEY and SVGAGI. Trimming took 4 bases from V and 3 from J, leaving 13 bases between them. Written as DNA, the CDR3 is TGTGCCAGCAGTTTCTCAGTAGGGCACTATAATTCACCCCTCCACTTT. Translation gives CASSFSVGHYNSPLHF.

This clonotype was counted many times. This chain uses TRBV28 with TRBJ2-7; 8 bases are a match to TRBD1. V gave up 7 bases and J gave up 3 bases; unmatched junction bases: 2. Germline assignment: CDR1 MDHEN and CDR2 SYDVKM. The CDR3 consists of 12 residues. The CDR3 protein is CASKQGVYEQYF. CDR3 bases: TGTGCCAGCAAACAGGGGGTCTACGAGCAGTACTTC. Full variable domain (rest looked up from reference TRBV28 and TRBJ2-7): DVKVTQSSRYLVKRTGEKVFLECVQDMDHENMFWYRQDPGLGLRLIYFSYDVKMKEKGDIPEGYSVSREKKERFSLILESASTNQTSMYLCASKQGVYEQYFGPGTRLTVT.

In regard to this clonotype: A read error is possible here, since a much larger clone lies one base away. The chain combines TRBV5-6 with TRBJ1-1; 9 bases are shared with TRBD1. This CDR3 has 16 residues. With 4 bases clipped from V and 0 bases from J, the junction kept 7 bases outside the gene matches. Germline values: CDR1 SGHDT, CDR2 YYEEEE. The CDR3 loop reads CASSQRTGDMNTEAFF. The CDR3 nucleotides are TGTGCCAGCAGCCAACGGACAGGGGACATGAACACTGAAGCTTTCTTT.

This chain joins TRBV7-2 and TRBJ1-4; 8 positions match TRBD1. The V gene end was trimmed by 5 bases and the J gene end by 5 bases; junction bases not matched to a gene: 4. The CDR3 runs to 14 residues. Germline values: CDR1 SGHTA, CDR2 FQGNSA. This chain's CDR3 is CASSRRTGNEKLFF. Here the CDR3 DNA reads TGTGCCAGCAGCCGGAGGACAGGGAATGAAAAACTGTTTTTT.

In its sample, this clonotype was seen a few times. J is TRBJ2-7 and V is TRBV11-2, with D perhaps TRBD1 (6 bases). The V and J ends lost 0 bases and 3 bases respectively, with 18 bases between them. The CDR3 sequence is 17 residues long. Germline V gives CDR1 SGHAT, CDR2 FQNNGV. The CDR3 is CASSLDEEQGYYYEQYF. CDR3 DNA: TGTGCCAGCAGCTTAGATGAGGAACAGGGCTACTACTACGAGCAGTACTTC. Drawing the rest from reference TRBV11-2 and TRBJ2-7, the complete variable domain is EAGVAQSPRYKIIEKRQSVAFWCNPISGHATLYWYQQILGQGPKLLIQFQNNGVVDDSQLPKDRFSAERLKGVDSTLKIQPAKLEDSAVYLCASSLDEEQGYYYEQYFGPGTRLTVT.

This clonotype has only a few counts. V is TRBV12-3 or TRBV12-4 and J is TRBJ1-3; D gene unclear. With 2 bases removed from V and 2 bases from J, the gap between germline ends came to 10 bases. This CDR3 has 15 amino acids. The CDR3, as DNA: TGTGCCAGCAGTTTAATTGGACGAACTGGAAACACCATATATTTT. This codes for CASSLIGRTGNTIYF.

This clonotype has ten or more counts. As DNA, the CDR3 is TGTGCCATCAGTGAGCTTGGACTTAACGGGGAGCTGTTTTTT. It codes for CAISELGLNGELFF. The rearrangement uses TRBV10-3 and TRBJ2-2; possible D gene TRBD2, 5 bases. Trimming shortened V by 2 bases and J by 7 bases, and 11 bases separated the two germline ends. In germline, CDR1 is ENHRY, CDR2 SYGVKD. The CDR3 extends over 14 amino acids.

There are a few counts of this clonotype. The chain joins TRBV7-8 to TRBJ2-2; D possibly uses TRBD1 or TRBD2 (6 bases each). Deletions cut 0 bases from V and 6 bases from J, with 11 bases between. This CDR3 comprises 15 residues. Germline assignment: CDR1 SGHVS and CDR2 FQNEAQ. Here the CDR3 DNA reads TGTGCCAGCAGCTTAGCAGGAGGGGGAGCCGGGGAGCTGTTTTTT. This encodes CASSLAGGGAGELFF.

This clonotype was picked up many times. CDR3 loop: CATSDLRTADGAFF. As DNA, the CDR3 is TGTGCCACCAGTGATCTCAGGACAGCGGACGGGGCTTTCTTT. The V gene is TRBV24-1, the J gene TRBJ1-1; weak D call: TRBD1 (6 bases). V was trimmed by 3 bases and J by 11 bases, leaving 18 bases between them. Germline V lookup: CDR1 KGHDR, CDR2 SFDVKD. This CDR3 contains 14 residues.

There are a few counts of this clonotype. This chain joins TRBV11-2 and TRBJ1-1; D may be TRBD1 (6 bases). CDR1 and CDR2 from the germline V gene are SGHAT and FQNNGV. The V end lost 6 bases, the J end lost 4 bases, and 21 bases lay between the germline ends. There are 16 residues in the CDR3. CDR3 in DNA: TGTGCCAGCAGTTTGGACAGAGGTAGAGTTACCACTGAAGCTTTCTTT. Translated: CASSLDRGRVTTEAFF.

The chain is built from TRBV5-1 and TRBJ1-3; no definite D call. Germline V gives CDR1 SGHRS, CDR2 YFSETQ. Trimming pared 0 bases from V and 1 base from J, leaving 11 bases between. This CDR3 spans 16 amino acids. The DNA of the CDR3 is TGCGCCAGCAGCTTGGACCCACAAGATTCTGGAAACACCATATATTTT. It yields the protein CASSLDPQDSGNTIYF.

This clonotype was seen repeatedly, ten times or more. The chain joins TRBV24-1 to TRBJ1-1; D is possibly TRBD1 (6 bases). The germline gives CDR1 KGHDR, CDR2 SFDVKD. The CDR3 covers 13 residues. The V end lost 10 bases, the J end lost 0 bases, and 11 bases lay between the germline ends. In nucleotides, the CDR3 is TGTGCCACGTCGGACAGCTTGAACACTGAAGCTTTCTTT. Its protein product is CATSDSLNTEAFF.

This chain connects TRBV7-9 to TRBJ2-5, with TRBD2 as a possible D gene (7 bases). The CDR3 covers 14 residues. Germline V gives CDR1 SEHNR, CDR2 FQNEAQ (reference sequence). V lost 8 bases to trimming and J lost 3 bases, with 16 bases between them. In nucleotides, the CDR3 is TGTGCCAGCCGGAGCAGGGGAGGGGAAGAGACCCAGTACTTC. Amino acid sequence: CASRSRGGEETQYF.

This clonotype was recorded at least ten times. This chain connects TRBV20-1 to TRBJ2-7; perhaps TRBD2 as D (6 bases). Germline V gives CDR1 DFQATT, CDR2 SNEGSKA (reference sequence). The length of the CDR3 is 15 residues. Deletions cut 0 bases from V and 4 bases from J, with 16 bases between. The CDR3 DNA is TGCAGTGCTAGAGATTTAACTAGCAGCGGGTACGAGCAGTACTTC. This translates into CSARDLTSSGYEQYF.

This clonotype has at least ten counts. The rearrangement links TRBV20-1 to TRBJ1-1; TRBD1 matches 8 bases. The CDR3 contains 14 residues. With V trimmed by 5 bases and J by 5 bases, 10 bases remained unmatched. Per the germline V gene, CDR1 is DFQATT and CDR2 is SNEGSKA (reference sequence). CDR3 loop: CSAHGGQARTEAFF. Written as DNA, the CDR3 is TGCAGTGCTCACGGGGGACAGGCAAGGACTGAAGCTTTCTTT.

This clonotype was seen ten or more times. The chain links TRBV4-2 to TRBJ1-5; no definite D call. V was cut by 4 bases and J by 0 bases, with 16 bases left in between. Germline V CDR1 and CDR2: LGHNA, YNFKEQ. The CDR3 consists of 17 residues. This CDR3 reads CASSPTAAGDSNQPQHF. In DNA, the CDR3 is TGTGCCAGCAGCCCTACCGCGGCCGGGGATAGCAATCAGCCCCAGCATTTT.

J is TRBJ2-7 and V is TRBV3-1, with 7 bases that match TRBD2. V dropped 2 bases and J dropped 7; count of bases not matched to a gene: 2. There are 12 residues in the CDR3. Germline CDR1 is LGHDT and CDR2 is YNNKEL (reference sequence). CDR3 DNA sequence: TGTGCCAGCAGCCAACTTAGCGGGGAGCAGTACTTC. It yields the protein CASSQLSGEQYF.

V usage is TRBV7-9 and J usage is TRBJ2-2; no clear D gene. Looked up from germline, CDR1 is SEHNR and CDR2 is FQNEAQ (reference sequence). The CDR3 is made up of 13 amino acids. Trimming removed 1 base from V and 9 bases from J, with 9 bases in between. The CDR3 sequence: CASSLGGDRELFF. CDR3 sequence (DNA): TGTGCCAGCAGCTTAGGAGGAGACAGGGAGCTGTTTTTT.

This clonotype has a handful of counts. The chain joins TRBV12-3 or TRBV12-4 to TRBJ2-7; weak D call: TRBD2 (6 bases). The CDR3 covers 15 residues. V shed 5 bases and J shed 6 bases, with 20 bases lying between them. CDR3 protein: CASSPPGHGSVEQYF. CDR3 nucleotides: TGTGCCAGCAGTCCGCCAGGACACGGGAGTGTCGAGCAGTACTTC.

This clonotype has more than one count but fewer than ten. The rearrangement links TRBV2 to TRBJ1-4, with D possibly TRBD1 on 6 matching bases. Germline V CDR1 and CDR2: SNHLY, FYNNEI. V lost 4 bases and J 5 bases, leaving 8 bases between the germline ends. The CDR3 extends over 13 amino acids. In DNA, the CDR3 is TGTGCCAGCAGTGTGCAGGGGAATGAAAAACTGTTTTTT. Protein: CASSVQGNEKLFF.

The chain carries TRBV20-1 and TRBJ2-3; 11 positions agree with TRBD2. V was clipped by 2 bases and J by 0 bases; unmatched bases: 7. CDR1 and CDR2 from the germline V gene are DFQATT and SNEGSKA (reference sequence). The CDR3 has 17 amino acids. Here the CDR3 DNA reads TGCAGTGCTAGATCGCCGGGACTAGCGGCTAGCACAGATACGCAGTATTTT. Its translation: CSARSPGLAASTDTQYF.

This chain links TRBV20-1 with TRBJ2-7; 10 nucleotides align to TRBD2. Trimming at V came to 2 bases and at J to 4 bases, leaving 8 bases not matched to a gene. This CDR3 has 15 amino acids. CDR1 and CDR2 from the germline V gene are DFQATT and SNEGSKA (reference sequence). The CDR3 loop is CSARPSGGTLYEQYF. Here the CDR3 DNA reads TGCAGTGCTAGACCTAGCGGGGGAACCCTTTACGAGCAGTACTTC.

This clonotype was seen ten or more times. The V call is TRBV9, the J call TRBJ1-2, with D possibly matching TRBD1 (6 bases). Trimming took off 3 bases at V and 4 bases at J, with 16 bases between the two ends. Germline V gene data show CDR1 as SGDLS and CDR2 as YYNGEE. This CDR3 is built from 15 residues. Here the CDR3 DNA reads TGTGCCAGCAGCGCAGCTGCAGGGACAAGCTATGGCTACACCTTC. This codes for CASSAAAGTSYGYTF.

The sample holds a few counts of this clonotype. V gene TRBV7-3 combines with J gene TRBJ1-3; D is uncertain. The CDR3 has 20 residues. Trimming took off 5 bases at V and 0 bases at J, with 26 bases between the two ends. Germline loops: CDR1 SGHTA, CDR2 FQGTGA. The CDR3 spells CASSQDSGFSLASSGNTIYF. The CDR3 DNA is TGTGCCAGCAGCCAAGATTCCGGTTTTAGCCTTGCGAGCTCTGGAAACACCATATATTTT.

This clonotype was recorded a few times. The rearrangement links TRBV19 to TRBJ2-7; D uncertain. Germline CDR1 LNHDA, CDR2 SQIVND (reference sequence). CDR3 length equals 16 residues. With 1 base removed from V and 3 bases from J, the gap between germline ends came to 16 bases. The CDR3 loop is CASSIGPGRNLYEQYF. CDR3 nucleotide sequence: TGTGCCAGTAGTATAGGCCCAGGTAGGAACCTCTACGAGCAGTACTTC.

This clonotype came up many times. The chain is built from TRBV6-5 and TRBJ2-5; D is unclear. CDR3 size: 12 residues. The germline gives CDR1 MNHEY, CDR2 SVGAGI. The ends were cut back, 2 bases at V and 1 base at J, with 2 bases in the middle. This CDR3 is CASSYGQETQYF. CDR3 nucleotides: TGTGCCAGCAGTTACGGCCAAGAGACCCAGTACTTC.